The 32 T cell receptor beta chains below come from one sample, sequenced in a study of cytomegalovirus exposure and HLA in healthy donors (dated by TCRdb to 2017 to 2019). Libraries were prepared through the immunoSEQ multiplex PCR assay. The multiplex PCR relied on a mix of 60 forward primers for TCR Vbeta segments and 13 reverse primers for TCR Jbeta segments. In its TCRdb copy, this immuneACCESS table keeps in-frame sequences only and misses some clones. Where compared with another copy, unresolved V genes explain less than half of these, and the others have no known cause. The sample data list about 150,000 clones, and roughly a tenth of these were observed just once. The ten top clones hold over 1.5% of the sample. The specimen sequenced was PBMCs. The receptor source for this set is a male donor in good health and CMV-seronegative.

The V gene is TRBV5-6, the J gene TRBJ2-7; TRBD1 aligns across 8 bases. Germline V gives CDR1 SGHDT, CDR2 YYEEEE. The ends lost 7 bases at V and 1 base at J; junction bases unmatched: 4. The CDR3 contains 13 residues. CDR3 DNA sequence: TGTGCCAGCTGCAGGGGGCAATCCTACGAGCAGTACTTC. As protein: CASCRGQSYEQYF. Full variable domain (rest looked up from reference TRBV5-6 and TRBJ2-7): DAGVTQSPTHLIKTRGQQVTLRCSPKSGHDTVSWYQQALGQGPQFIFQYYEEEERQRGNFPDRFSGHQFPNYSSELNVNALLLGDSALYLCASCRGQSYEQYFGPGTRLTVT.

The chain recombines TRBV19 with TRBJ1-3, with TRBD1 as a possible D gene (6 bases). V dropped 3 bases and J dropped 3 bases, with 12 bases sitting between them. Looked up from germline, CDR1 is LNHDA and CDR2 is SQIVND (reference sequence). This CDR3 has 15 residues. CDR3 coding DNA: TGTGCCAGTAGTATGTATCAGGGGATTGGAAACACCATATATTTT. Translating it yields CASSMYQGIGNTIYF. Combining the CDR3 with reference TRBV19 and TRBJ1-3 gives the whole variable domain DGGITQSPKYLFRKEGQNVTLSCEQNLNHDAMYWYRQDPGQGLRLIYYSQIVNDFQKGDIAEGYSVSREKKESFPLTVTSAQKNPTAFYLCASSMYQGIGNTIYFGEGSWLTVV.

The V call is TRBV7-9, the J call TRBJ2-7; weak D call: TRBD1 (5 bases). CDR1 is SEHNR, CDR2 FQNEAQ, per germline (reference sequence). This CDR3 has 14 residues. The V end lost 5 bases, the J end lost 2 bases, and 13 bases lay between the germline ends. CDR3 DNA sequence: TGTGCCAGCAGCCCCTGGACACCCACCTACGAGCAGTACTTC. Its protein is CASSPWTPTYEQYF. Combining the CDR3 with reference TRBV7-9 and TRBJ2-7 gives the whole variable domain DTGVSQNPRHKITKRGQNVTFRCDPISEHNRLYWYRQTLGQGPEFLTYFQNEAQLEKSRLLSDRFSAERPKGSFSTLEIQRTEQGDSAMYLCASSPWTPTYEQYFGPGTRLTVT.

Only a few counts were recorded for this clone. The chain uses TRBV4-2 and TRBJ2-2; 14 nucleotides line up with TRBD2. From germline, CDR1 is LGHNA and CDR2 YNFKEQ. The CDR3 sequence is 17 residues long. Unmatched junction bases numbered 4, after V lost 5 bases and J lost 2 bases. The CDR3 here is CASSMGLAGANTGELFF. In nucleotides, the CDR3 is TGTGCCAGCAGCATGGGACTAGCGGGAGCCAACACCGGGGAGCTGTTTTTT.

This clone has more than one count but fewer than ten. The gene calls are TRBV11-3 and TRBJ2-2, with a tentative D call TRBD1 (5 bases). The germline CDR1 and CDR2 sequences are SGHNT and YENEEA. This CDR3 comprises 13 residues. The V end lost 4 bases, the J end lost 6 bases, and 9 bases lay between the germline ends. CDR3 DNA sequence: TGTGCCAGCAGCTCCGGACACGCCGGGGAGCTGTTTTTT. It encodes CASSSGHAGELFF.

This clone was counted only a few times. Here the CDR3 reads CFTGGPSSYEQYF. The CDR3 coding sequence is TGTTTCACAGGGGGGCCTAGCTCCTACGAGCAGTACTTC. The chain carries TRBV6-1 and TRBJ2-7; 8 bases align to TRBD1. The CDR3 runs to 13 residues. Per germline, CDR1 MNHNS and CDR2 SASEGT.

This clone was observed a few times. The chain carries TRBV4-3 and TRBJ1-2; D might be TRBD1 (5 bases). Germline V gene sequence: CDR1 LGHNA, CDR2 YSLEER. The germline V and J ends were trimmed by 6 bases and 2 bases, with 10 bases remaining between them. This CDR3 is 13 amino acids long. The CDR3: CASRHGANYGYTF. The CDR3 nucleotides are TGCGCCAGCAGACATGGGGCGAACTATGGCTACACCTTC.

The V and J genes are TRBV4-1 and TRBJ1-4; D remains ambiguous. Per the germline V gene, CDR1 is MGHRA and CDR2 is YSYEKL. Trimming pared 3 bases from V and 10 bases from J, leaving 21 bases between. The CDR3 is 16 amino acids. CDR3 residues: CASSHVLDLSRGKLFF. CDR3 coding DNA: TGCGCCAGCAGCCATGTACTGGACCTTTCTCGGGGAAAACTGTTTTTT.

This chain joins TRBV10-3 and TRBJ2-7, with 8 bases lining up with TRBD2. The CDR3 spans 14 residues. From germline, CDR1 is ENHRY and CDR2 SYGVKD. V trimming: 3 bases; J trimming: 4 bases; junction bases outside the gene matches: 5. The CDR3: CAISEGLAGYEQYF. As DNA, the CDR3 is TGTGCCATCAGTGAAGGGCTAGCGGGTTACGAGCAGTACTTC.

This clone was counted a few times. J is TRBJ1-2 and V is TRBV28; D is unresolved. The CDR3 runs to 12 residues. The germline V gene has CDR1 MDHEN and CDR2 SYDVKM. Deletions cut 8 bases from V and 4 bases from J, with 11 bases between. The CDR3 DNA follows: TGTGCCAGCGGGGAGCCGGGCTATGGCTACACCTTC. As protein: CASGEPGYGYTF.

This chain uses TRBV7-2 with TRBJ2-7; 11 nucleotides align to TRBD2. Looked up from germline, CDR1 is SGHTA and CDR2 is FQGNSA. V trimming: 5 bases; J trimming: 3 bases; junction bases outside the gene matches: 6. The CDR3 covers 15 residues. The CDR3 protein is CASSVTSGSNYEQYF. CDR3 DNA sequence: TGTGCCAGCAGCGTCACTAGCGGGAGTAACTACGAGCAGTACTTC.

The chain is built from TRBV9 and TRBJ1-1, with 9 bases matching TRBD1. This CDR3 contains 15 residues. Germline loops: CDR1 SGDLS, CDR2 YYNGEE. The J segment lost 5 bases and the V segment lost 2 bases, leaving 7 bases of the junction unmatched. The CDR3 spells CASSVSGQGRTEAFF. The CDR3 DNA is TGTGCCAGCAGCGTCTCCGGACAGGGGAGAACTGAAGCTTTCTTT.

This clone was detected only a few times. J is TRBJ1-2 and V is TRBV10-2; possibly TRBD1 for D (5 bases). V was trimmed by 0 bases and J by 6 bases, leaving 14 bases between them. Germline V CDR1 and CDR2: WSHSY, SAAADI. The CDR3 runs 15 residues. DNA for the CDR3: TGCGCCAGCAGTGAGTCCGGCAGGGTGGGGAATGGCTACACCTTC. Residues: CASSESGRVGNGYTF.

This clone turned up a few times. The CDR3 nucleotides are TGTGCCAGCAGCTCAGGACTGATACAAGAGACCCAGTACTTC. Translation: CASSSGLIQETQYF. V usage is TRBV5-4 and J usage is TRBJ2-5, with a possible D match to TRBD2 (5 bases). The germline gives CDR1 SGHNT, CDR2 YYREEE (reference sequence). The V gene lost 3 bases and the J gene lost 2 bases, with 11 bases spanning the gap. The CDR3 loop spans 14 amino acids.

The V call is TRBV7-9, the J call TRBJ2-5; maybe TRBD2 (6 bases). The CDR3 has 16 residues. V was cut by 2 bases and J by 1 base, with 14 bases left in between. Looked up from germline, CDR1 is SEHNR and CDR2 is FQNEAQ (reference sequence). CDR3: CASSLSRGAGQETQYF. DNA for the CDR3: TGTGCCAGCAGCTTATCCCGCGGGGCAGGCCAAGAGACCCAGTACTTC.

This clone was found a few times. At one of its ends the junction is not consistent with the germline gene, which may arise from a read error. The chain combines TRBV5-1 with TRBJ2-1; TRBD2 aligns across 9 bases. Germline V lookup: CDR1 SGHRS, CDR2 YFSETQ. CDR3 size: 13 residues. CDR3 sequence (DNA): TGCGCCAGCAACCCCGGTGGGCGGGAGGGCCGCCTCTTC. It codes for CASNPGGREGRLF.

This clone has just a few counts. The rearrangement uses TRBV5-1 and TRBJ2-3, with D possibly TRBD2 on 5 matching bases. Germline values: CDR1 SGHRS, CDR2 YFSETQ. The CDR3 contains 12 residues. The V and J ends lost 7 bases and 4 bases respectively, with 10 bases between them. The CDR3 spells CASGGGPDTQYF. CDR3 nucleotides: TGCGCCAGCGGAGGCGGGCCAGATACGCAGTATTTT.

The chain combines TRBV5-1 with TRBJ2-3, with unresolved D. The V end was cut by 0 bases, the J end by 3 bases, with 8 bases between. CDR1 and CDR2 from the germline V gene are SGHRS and YFSETQ. The CDR3 spans 14 residues. The CDR3 nucleotides read TGCGCCAGCAGCTTGGCTAAGCCGACAGATACGCAGTATTTT. Protein sequence: CASSLAKPTDTQYF.

The CDR3 DNA sequence: TGTGCCAGCAGATGGACTAGCGGCACCGGGGAGCTGTTTTTT. Amino acid sequence: CASRWTSGTGELFF. This chain uses TRBV27 with TRBJ2-2, with 10 bases that match TRBD2. CDR3 length: 14 amino acids. Germline V gene lookup returns CDR1 MNHEY and CDR2 SMNVEV (reference sequence). V gave up 6 bases and J gave up 4 bases; unmatched junction bases: 2.

This clone was detected a few times. The V call is TRBV28, the J call TRBJ2-1; 9 bases line up with TRBD1. J was trimmed by 5 bases and V by 6 bases; bases with no gene match: 5. Germline lookup yields CDR1 MDHEN and CDR2 SYDVKM. This CDR3 is built from 14 residues. The CDR3 DNA reads TGTGCCAGCAGGGAGGACAGGGGCGACAATGAGCAGTTCTTC. Translation: CASREDRGDNEQFF.

The sample holds a few counts of this clone. The chain carries TRBV7-9 and TRBJ1-5; D is perhaps TRBD1 (6 bases). V was shortened by 2 bases and J by 9 bases, with 20 bases between the two germline ends. The CDR3 is 16 residues long. The germline gives CDR1 SEHNR, CDR2 FQNEAQ (reference sequence). CDR3 sequence reads: CASSLLVGGLETPQHF. CDR3 DNA: TGTGCCAGCAGCTTACTCGTCGGGGGGCTCGAAACGCCCCAGCATTTT.

This clone came up a few times. The chain combines TRBV7-2 with TRBJ2-5; 9 positions match TRBD1. The end of the DNA fits TRBJ2-7 better, so the J call may be wrong. In germline, CDR1 is SGHTA, CDR2 FQGNSA. CDR3 length equals 16 residues. As DNA, the CDR3 is TGTGCCAGCACCCCAGACAGGGGGACATCATCCTACGAGCAGTACTTC. This encodes CASTPDRGTSSYEQYF.

J is TRBJ1-4 and V is TRBV29-1; tentatively, D is TRBD1 (6 bases). The CDR3 is 13 residues long. Germline V gene data show CDR1 as SQVTM and CDR2 as ANQGSEA. V was pared by 5 bases and J by 7 bases, with 14 bases between. CDR3: CSVKRQAGEKLFF. CDR3 bases: TGCAGCGTTAAACGACAGGCGGGTGAAAAACTGTTTTTT.

The chain combines TRBV23-1 with TRBJ1-1; D might be TRBD1 (5 bases). TRBV23-1 is reported as an ORF; its role is uncertain. The CDR3 sequence is 16 residues long. V shed 2 bases and J shed 5 bases, with 18 bases lying between them. This CDR3 is CASSQETQGEYTEAFF. The CDR3 DNA sequence: TGCGCCAGCAGTCAAGAAACCCAGGGTGAATATACTGAAGCTTTCTTT.

This clone appeared a few times. The rearrangement uses TRBV21-1 and TRBJ2-7; the table's D call TRBD2 went unverified against the DNA. TRBV21-1 is a pseudogene locus. The CDR3 is made up of 17 amino acids. Here the CDR3 DNA reads TGTGCCAGCAGCAAAGTAGTTCACCGGGGATCCCTTGGGGAGCAGTACTTC. The encoded protein is CASSKVVHRGSLGEQYF.

This clone appeared a few times. The chain combines TRBV5-1 with TRBJ2-1, with 7 bases aligning to TRBD2. Germline V gene data show CDR1 as SGHRS and CDR2 as YFSETQ. The junction had 7 bases not matched to a gene; V was cut back by 2 bases and J by 5 bases. The CDR3 is 15 amino acids. In DNA form, the CDR3 reads TGCGCCAGCAGCTTTGAGGCGGGAGACGACAATGAGCAGTTCTTC. Translation gives CASSFEAGDDNEQFF.

This clone turned up a few times. This chain joins TRBV28 and TRBJ1-2, with D unclear. V was trimmed by 6 bases and J by 0 bases, leaving 8 bases between them. This CDR3 spans 13 amino acids. Germline lookup yields CDR1 MDHEN and CDR2 SYDVKM. CDR3 loop: CASSLGANYGYTF. DNA of the CDR3: TGTGCCAGCAGCCTGGGAGCTAACTATGGCTACACCTTC.

In DNA, the CDR3 is TGTGCCAGCAGGAACCACGGCACCGGGGAGCTGTTTTTT. It codes for CASRNHGTGELFF. This chain connects TRBV28 to TRBJ2-2; D uncertain. Germline CDR1 and CDR2: MDHEN and SYDVKM. Trimming removed 6 bases from V and 4 bases from J, with 9 bases in between. This CDR3 has 13 residues.

The chain recombines TRBV6-6 with TRBJ2-7; D possibly corresponds to TRBD1 (5 bases). CDR3 size: 15 residues. Trimming took 2 bases from V and 4 from J, leaving 15 bases between them. Germline loops: CDR1 MNHNY, CDR2 SVGAGI (reference sequence). DNA for the CDR3: TGTGCCAGCAGTTACCCGTCGACAGCAGGATACGAGCAGTACTTC. This sequence encodes CASSYPSTAGYEQYF.

The chain is built from TRBV14 and TRBJ2-1, with D maybe TRBD2 (6 bases). The CDR3 runs to 16 residues. The V end was cut by 4 bases, the J end by 9 bases, with 22 bases between. Germline V lookup: CDR1 SGHDN, CDR2 FVKESK. The CDR3 nucleotides read TGTGCCAGCAGCCCATACCGGGCGAAGCGGGTCGGTGAGCAGTTCTTC. Its protein is CASSPYRAKRVGEQFF.

The rearrangement joins TRBV15 to TRBJ2-7, with a possible D match to TRBD2 (6 bases). Trimming removed 3 bases at V and 2 bases at J, with 17 bases between. CDR1 and CDR2 (germline): LNHNV, YYDKDF (reference sequence). The CDR3 contains 16 residues. CDR3 amino acids: CATSRGGRIATYEQYF. The CDR3 bases are TGTGCCACCAGCAGGGGGGGAAGGATCGCTACCTACGAGCAGTACTTC.

This rearrangement joins TRBV29-1 to TRBJ2-7, with 12 bases matching TRBD2. This CDR3 is built from 14 residues. The trim removed 1 base at V and 3 bases at J, leaving 1 base unmatched. Germline CDR1 is SQVTM and CDR2 is ANQGSEA. The CDR3 nucleotides are TGCAGCGTTGAAGGACTAGCGGGAGTCTACGAGCAGTACTTC. This encodes CSVEGLAGVYEQYF.